This is a list of T cell receptor beta chains from one sample in a study of blood T cell repertoires in COVID-19. Sequencing used immunoSEQ multiplex PCR; TCRdb keeps in-frame clones, though not all of them. The sample consists of about 270,000 clones, roughly 86% of them appearing once. Material for sequencing was peripheral blood. These TCRs come from a man aged 40-55 years with active or convalescent COVID-19. Each CDR3 is given with its conserved first and last residue. Each record gives: D gene, V gene, clone size, J gene, CDR3 length, CDR3 protein, CDR3 DNA. A D gene is named only where the DNA matches it firmly. Part of the rows lack a size; the others show once, few, many or a class for expanded clones.

-	TRBV6-5	-	TRBJ1-3	14	CASTRGYSGNTIYF	TGTGCCAGTACCAGGGGATACTCTGGAAACACCATATATTTT
-	TRBV19	-	TRBJ1-1	14	CASSTPQRGRGAFF	TGTGCCAGTAGTACACCCCAACGGGGTAGGGGGGCTTTCTTT
TRBD2	TRBV7-2	once	TRBJ2-7	15	CASSFSGGPTYEQYF	TGTGCCAGCAGCTTTAGCGGGGGGCCAACCTACGAGCAGTACTTC
-	TRBV29-1	-	TRBJ2-3	14	CSVVKGWAEDTQYF	TGCAGCGTTGTAAAGGGGTGGGCGGAAGATACGCAGTATTTT
TRBD1	TRBV2	-	TRBJ2-1	14	CASSEGTGFNEQFF	TGTGCCAGCAGTGAAGGGACAGGGTTCAATGAGCAGTTCTTC
-	TRBV30	-	TRBJ2-2	14	CAWSVGRGRGELFF	TGTGCCTGGAGTGTGGGCAGGGGTCGCGGGGAGCTGTTTTTT
-	TRBV3-1/TRBV3-2	-	TRBJ2-1	12	CASSQEAGRFFF	TGTGCCAGCAGCCAAGAGGCGGGGAGATTCTTCTTC
TRBD1	TRBV29-1	once	TRBJ1-2	11	CSVRGNEGYTF	TGCAGCGTCAGGGGGAATGAGGGCTACACCTTC
-	TRBV18	-	TRBJ1-2	13	CASSPFDSEGYTF	TGTGCCAGCTCACCTTTCGACAGTGAGGGCTACACCTTC
TRBD1	TRBV18	-	TRBJ2-3	14	CASALGTGADTQYF	TGTGCCAGCGCGCTCGGGACAGGGGCAGATACGCAGTATTTT
-	TRBV7-6	-	TRBJ2-1	13	CASSLANTMKQFF	TGTGCCAGCAGCTTAGCAAATACAATGAAGCAGTTCTTC
TRBD1	TRBV6-5	-	TRBJ1-2	13	CASSLTGDSGYTF	TGTGCCAGCAGCCTCACAGGGGACAGTGGCTACACCTTC
-	TRBV2	-	TRBJ2-7	15	CASSEMRGLAYEQYF	TGTGCCAGCAGTGAAATGCGGGGACTCGCCTACGAGCAGTACTTC
TRBD1	TRBV10-3	once	TRBJ1-6	16	CAISAKQGARDSPLHF	TGTGCCATCAGTGCAAAACAGGGGGCGAGAGATTCACCCCTCCACTTT
-	TRBV10-2	-	TRBJ2-3	13	CATLEAGTDTQYF	TGCGCCACCTTGGAGGCCGGCACAGATACGCAGTATTTT
-	TRBV4-1	-	TRBJ2-2	15	CASSQVDRITGELFF	TGCGCCAGCAGCCAAGTCGATAGAATCACCGGGGAGCTGTTTTTT
TRBD1	TRBV19	-	TRBJ1-5	14	CASTQGAGNQPQHF	TGTGCCAGTACCCAGGGGGCCGGCAATCAGCCCCAGCATTTT
TRBD2	TRBV10-2	-	TRBJ2-3	13	CASSVAGVDTQYF	TGCGCCAGCAGTGTAGCGGGAGTCGATACGCAGTATTTT
-	TRBV21-1	-	TRBJ1-1	16	CASSKGDRGGNTEAFF	TGTGCCAGCAGCAAAGGGGACAGGGGGGGGAACACTGAAGCTTTCTTT
TRBD1	TRBV19	-	TRBJ2-5	16	CASSIEEGTGQETQYF	TGTGCCAGTAGTATAGAAGAGGGGACAGGGCAAGAGACCCAGTACTTC
TRBD2	TRBV2	-	TRBJ2-7	14	CASNPGLALYEQYF	TGTGCCAGCAACCCGGGACTAGCGCTCTACGAGCAGTACTTC
-	TRBV20-1	-	TRBJ1-2	13	CSASFRGQIGYTF	TGCAGTGCTAGTTTTCGTGGACAGATTGGCTACACCTTC
-	TRBV7-2	-	TRBJ1-6	15	CASSLAGVWDSPLHF	TGTGCCAGCAGCTTGGCGGGGGTCTGGGATTCACCCCTCCACTTT
TRBD2	TRBV5-6	-	TRBJ2-1	15	CASSLRASGGREQFF	TGTGCCAGCAGCTTGCGGGCTAGCGGGGGACGTGAGCAGTTCTTC
TRBD1	TRBV11-2	-	TRBJ2-7	13	CASSFGQGLERYF	TGTGCCAGCAGCTTCGGACAGGGGCTGGAGAGGTACTTC
-	TRBV3-1/TRBV3-2	-	TRBJ1-2	14	CASSQDRGAGGYTF	TGTGCCAGCAGCCAAGATCGGGGGGCGGGAGGCTACACCTTC
TRBD1	TRBV27	-	TRBJ2-7	14	CASSPRTGGGEQYF	TGTGCCAGCAGTCCGCGGACAGGGGGCGGCGAGCAGTACTTC
-	TRBV5-6	-	TRBJ2-1	14	CASSLSGPYNEQFF	TGTGCCAGCAGCTTGTCCGGTCCCTACAATGAGCAGTTCTTC
TRBD1	TRBV5-1	-	TRBJ2-1	16	CASSIGRGPPYNEQFF	TGCGCCAGCAGCATAGGCAGGGGGCCCCCCTACAATGAGCAGTTCTTC
TRBD1	TRBV6-5	-	TRBJ2-1	15	CASRRGLEGGQRQFF	TGTGCCAGCAGGAGGGGTTTAGAAGGGGGACAGAGGCAGTTCTTC
-	TRBV27	-	TRBJ1-6	15	CASSPLGPYNSPLHF	TGTGCCAGCAGTCCCCTTGGGCCCTATAATTCACCCCTCCACTTT
-	TRBV10-3	-	TRBJ2-7	14	CAISVSGGLYEQYF	TGTGCCATCAGTGTGTCCGGAGGGTTATACGAGCAGTACTTC
-	TRBV6-4	-	TRBJ1-5	18	CASNRLFGTSYSNQPQHF	TGTGCCAGCAACCGTCTGTTCGGGACAAGCTATAGCAATCAGCCCCAGCATTTT
-	TRBV14	-	TRBJ2-3	15	CASSLRDSRTDTQYF	TGTGCCAGCAGCCTCCGGGACTCTCGCACAGATACGCAGTATTTT
-	TRBV6-1	-	TRBJ2-5	14	CASSESSGLVTQYF	TGTGCCAGCAGTGAAAGTTCGGGACTGGTGACCCAGTACTTC
TRBD1	TRBV28	-	TRBJ1-2	16	CASSLGGQGGNYGYTF	TGTGCCAGCAGTTTAGGGGGACAGGGCGGTAACTATGGCTACACCTTC
-	TRBV6-4	-	TRBJ2-1	15	CASSDQGTTYNEQFF	TGTGCCAGCAGTGATCAGGGGACTACCTACAATGAGCAGTTCTTC